This record looks at one T cell receptor (beta chain) sequence and its context. The target antigen is unknown. Thyroid surgery took place with no prior treatment in any patient. The record originates from a study of metastatic and nonmetastatic thyroid tumors. Overall study: Across peripheral blood and tumor or nodule tissue samples taken from malignant and benign thyroid patients, the repertoires were compared with one another. Findings of the study overall: Malignant thyroid tumors reportedly had TCR beta diversity that was significantly higher than in benign nodules, in blood and tumor.

CDR3 size: 20 residues. The J segment lost 4 bases and the V segment lost 10 bases, leaving 27 bases of the junction unmatched. CDR1 is MNHEY, CDR2 SVGEGT, per germline. TCRdb re-called clones via MiXCR from the PCR reads. This table holds more than 85,000 clones, approximately 9% found once. This receptor was taken from a female donor with papillary thyroid cancer or a benign thyroid nodule (not recorded which). Some clones in this sample may be carry-over from other donors' samples. V gene TRBV6-2 or TRBV6-3 combines with J gene TRBJ2-1; 8 nucleotides align to TRBD2. The sequenced material came from blood. The CDR3 here is CATSRRSRGVRTGDYNEQFF. The CDR3 DNA reads as TGTGCCACCTCTCGTAGGTCGCGGGGGGTCCGAACGGGAGATTACAATGAGCAGTTCTTC.